Following are 18 T cell receptor beta chains from one sample sequenced in a study of cytomegalovirus exposure and HLA in healthy donors. It was with 60 Vbeta and 13 Jbeta primers that the PCR ran. Repertoires were generated with immunoSEQ multiplex PCR, while TCRdb's copy carries only in-frame clones and drops some. The table lists 80,000 or so clones, roughly 80% of them singletons. Sequenced input: PBMCs. The receptors come from a middle-aged woman in good health and CMV-seronegative.

The CDR3 DNA reads as TGTGCCAGCATGTCCGCTGGAAACACCATATATTTT. Translation gives CASMSAGNTIYF. The chain recombines TRBV6-5 with TRBJ1-3, with D unclear. Per the germline V gene, CDR1 is MNHEY and CDR2 is SVGAGI. This CDR3 has 12 residues. V dropped 7 bases and J dropped 2 bases, with 6 bases sitting between them.

This CDR3 reads CASSLRGSPYEQYF. The CDR3 bases are TGTGCCAGCAGCCTCAGGGGATCCCCCTACGAGCAGTACTTC. The chain uses TRBV7-8 and TRBJ2-7; possible D gene TRBD1, 6 bases. This CDR3 has 14 amino acids. With 5 bases removed from V and 2 bases from J, the gap between germline ends came to 13 bases. The germline V gene encodes CDR1 SGHVS and CDR2 FQNEAQ. Looking up the rest from reference TRBV7-8 and TRBJ2-7 gives the full variable domain: GAGVSQSPRYKVAKRGQDVALRCDPISGHVSLFWYQQALGQGPEFLTYFQNEAQLDKSGLPSDRFFAERPEGSVSTLKIQRTQQEDSAVYLCASSLRGSPYEQYFGPGTRLTVT.

The chain is built from TRBV9 and TRBJ2-5, with TRBD2 matching 8 bases. V was pared by 4 bases and J by 4 bases, with 3 bases of the junction left unmatched. The CDR3 is made up of 13 amino acids. CDR1 is SGDLS and CDR2 is YYNGEE in the germline V gene. The CDR3 here is CASSPGGGETQYF. The CDR3, as DNA: TGTGCCAGCAGCCCCGGGGGGGGAGAGACCCAGTACTTC.

This clone occurred a few times. The chain joins TRBV28 to TRBJ2-1, with 8 bases aligning to TRBD1. The germline CDR1 and CDR2 sequences are MDHEN and SYDVKM. The CDR3 sequence is 18 residues long. Losses at the gene ends were 2 bases for V and 0 bases for J; bases not matched to a gene: 9. For the CDR3, the DNA is TGTGCCAGCAGTTTAAAGGACAGGGTGAGGTCCTCCTACAATGAGCAGTTCTTC. This codes for CASSLKDRVRSSYNEQFF.

This clone showed up just once. The chain combines TRBV20-1 with TRBJ2-7; D unclear. This CDR3 region has 11 residues. Germline lookup yields CDR1 DFQATT and CDR2 SNEGSKA (reference sequence). Trimming shortened V by 4 bases and J by 0 bases, and 4 bases separated the two germline ends. This chain's CDR3 is CSATSSYEQYF. Here the CDR3 DNA reads TGCAGTGCTACTAGCTCCTACGAGCAGTACTTC.

This sequence joins TRBV7-9 and TRBJ2-3, with 8 bases lining up with TRBD2. Germline V gives CDR1 SEHNR, CDR2 FQNEAQ (reference sequence). V shed 3 bases and J 2 bases; nucleotides not matched to a gene: 4. This CDR3 region has 15 residues. The CDR3 DNA sequence: TGTGCCAGCAGCTTGGGTAGCGGGATCACAGATACGCAGTATTTT. Amino acid sequence: CASSLGSGITDTQYF.

This clone was observed once. CDR3 DNA: TGTGCCAGCAGGTACGGGAGGAGTCAGCCCCAGCATTTT. It translates to CASRYGRSQPQHF. V gene TRBV6-1 combines with J gene TRBJ1-5; D unresolved. The CDR3 loop spans 13 amino acids. In germline, CDR1 is MNHNS, CDR2 SASEGT. Trimming shortened V by 6 bases and J by 6 bases, and 12 bases separated the two germline ends.

CDR3 coding DNA: TGCGCCAGCAGTGAAAGCGGTTACGCTTTCTTT. Protein: CASSESGYAFF. The rearrangement joins TRBV10-2 to TRBJ1-1; D is undetermined. From germline, CDR1 is WSHSY and CDR2 SAAADI. Trimming removed 3 bases from V and 11 bases from J, with 10 bases in between. This CDR3 is built from 11 residues.

The chain uses TRBV7-9 and TRBJ2-3, with 8 bases aligning to TRBD2. The CDR3 contains 15 residues. Germline CDR1 is SEHNR and CDR2 is FQNEAQ (reference sequence). After removal of 5 bases from V and 6 bases from J, the junction contained 10 bases not matched to a gene. CDR3 sequence reads: CASSPGLVFVDTQYF. DNA of the CDR3: TGTGCCAGCAGCCCGGGACTAGTGTTCGTCGATACGCAGTATTTT.

DNA of the CDR3: TGCGCCAGCAGCTTGAGCGGGAATCACAATCAGCCCCAGCATTTT. Amino acids: CASSLSGNHNQPQHF. The chain is built from TRBV5-1 and TRBJ1-5; D gene unclear. The germline V gene encodes CDR1 SGHRS and CDR2 YFSETQ. Trimming stripped 1 base from V and 3 bases from J, with 11 bases between. The CDR3 runs to 15 residues.

The CDR3 loop reads CASSFWGRLYNSPLHF. The CDR3 coding sequence is TGTGCCAGCAGCTTCTGGGGCAGACTTTATAATTCACCCCTCCACTTT. The rearrangement uses TRBV11-2 and TRBJ1-6, with D maybe TRBD1 (5 bases). The CDR3 loop spans 16 amino acids. V was trimmed by 3 bases and J by 4 bases, leaving 13 bases between them. Germline V lookup: CDR1 SGHAT, CDR2 FQNNGV. Full variable domain (rest looked up from reference TRBV11-2 and TRBJ1-6): EAGVAQSPRYKIIEKRQSVAFWCNPISGHATLYWYQQILGQGPKLLIQFQNNGVVDDSQLPKDRFSAERLKGVDSTLKIQPAKLEDSAVYLCASSFWGRLYNSPLHFGNGTRLTVT.

The chain is built from TRBV5-1 and TRBJ1-2, with 9 bases fitting TRBD1. The germline gives CDR1 SGHRS, CDR2 YFSETQ. Germline trimming cut 0 bases from V and 8 bases from J; bases unmatched to any gene: 5. This CDR3 is 14 amino acids long. The CDR3, as DNA: TGCGCCAGCAGCTTGGGGGACAGGGCTGGCGGCTACACCTTC. Translating it yields CASSLGDRAGGYTF.

CDR3 sequence: CASSIAGQTNGYTF. In nucleotides, the CDR3 is TGTGCCAGTAGTATAGCTGGACAGACTAATGGCTACACCTTC. The chain links TRBV19 to TRBJ1-2, with a weak D call TRBD1 (6 bases). This CDR3 spans 14 amino acids. Trimming shortened V by 1 base and J by 6 bases, and 12 bases separated the two germline ends. Germline V gives CDR1 LNHDA, CDR2 SQIVND (reference sequence).

The chain couples TRBV9 to TRBJ2-3; unclear D gene. Germline assignment: CDR1 SGDLS and CDR2 YYNGEE. The CDR3 consists of 14 residues. Trimming stripped 4 bases from V and 2 bases from J, with 11 bases between. The CDR3 spells CASSSYGHTDTQYF. As DNA, the CDR3 is TGTGCCAGCAGCTCTTATGGCCACACAGATACGCAGTATTTT.

This clone was seen once. The chain has TRBV29-1 and TRBJ1-1; D not certain. The germline V gene encodes CDR1 SQVTM and CDR2 ANQGSEA. This CDR3 comprises 12 residues. Trimming took 4 bases from V and 0 from J, leaving 6 bases between them. CDR3 DNA sequence: TGCAGCGTTGTTCCCATGAACACTGAAGCTTTCTTT. This codes for CSVVPMNTEAFF.

The chain joins TRBV4-3 to TRBJ2-1; a possible D gene is TRBD2 (5 bases). The CDR3 spans 14 residues. Trimming took off 3 bases at V and 4 bases at J, with 10 bases between the two ends. Germline assignment: CDR1 LGHNA and CDR2 YSLEER. The CDR3 sequence: CASSHGLSYNEQFF. The CDR3 DNA sequence: TGCGCCAGCAGCCATGGACTGTCTTACAATGAGCAGTTCTTC.

The chain uses TRBV27 and TRBJ2-2, with a weak D call TRBD1 (5 bases). Germline CDR1 MNHEY, CDR2 SMNVEV (reference sequence). The CDR3 runs 15 residues. Trimming shortened V by 7 bases and J by 4 bases, and 16 bases separated the two germline ends. In DNA form, the CDR3 reads TGTGCCAGCAAACCAGGGAACCCGCGCACCGGGGAGCTGTTTTTT. This translates into CASKPGNPRTGELFF.

This chain connects TRBV7-6 to TRBJ1-1; 9 bases match TRBD1. Germline lookup yields CDR1 SGHVS and CDR2 FNYEAQ. V shed 5 bases and J 2 bases; nucleotides not matched to a gene: 3. The CDR3 totals 14 residues. CDR3 residues: CASSGGQGNTEAFF. DNA of the CDR3: TGTGCCAGCAGCGGGGGACAGGGCAACACTGAAGCTTTCTTT.